These T cell receptor beta chains were read from a single sample in a study of blood T cell repertoires in COVID-19. The repertoire was sequenced with immunoSEQ multiplex PCR; TCRdb's copy has only in-frame clones and lacks some. The sample has some 140,000 clones; over 60% are singletons. The sample consisted of peripheral blood. These TCRs come from a man older than 75 with acute or convalescent COVID-19. The CDR3 runs from the conserved cysteine through the conserved F or W. Each record gives: D gene, V gene, J gene, clone size, CDR3 DNA, CDR3 protein. The D gene is left open where the match is weak. Not every row has a clone size; where given, it reads once, few, many or a size class.

>-|TRBV7-9|TRBJ1-2|-
TGTGCCAGCAGCTTAGTTGGGGGCTTGCCCTATGGCTACACCTTC
CASSLVGGLPYGYTF
>-|TRBV29-1|TRBJ2-1|-
TGCAGCGTTGTTCAGGGGGGTCCCAATGAGCAGTTCTTC
CSVVQGGPNEQFF
>TRBD1|TRBV2|TRBJ2-7|-
TGTGCCAGCAGGGAGCCGGGACAGGGGGCGAGGGAGCAGTACTTC
CASREPGQGAREQYF
>TRBD2|TRBV5-1|TRBJ2-3|-
TGCGCCAGCAGCTTGGCAGCGGGGAATCGGGATACGCAGTATTTT
CASSLAAGNRDTQYF
>-|TRBV7-2|TRBJ2-7|-
TGTGCCAGCAGCTCAGTCTTAGCGGCAACCTACGAGCAGTACTTC
CASSSVLAATYEQYF
>-|TRBV7-9|TRBJ2-7|-
TGTGCCAGCAGCTTAGAGAAGCGACCCTACGAGCAGTACTTC
CASSLEKRPYEQYF
>TRBD1|TRBV9|TRBJ1-1|-
TGTGCCAGCAGCAATCAACAGGGGGCGTGGGCTGAAGCTTTCTTT
CASSNQQGAWAEAFF
>-|TRBV6-4|TRBJ1-5|-
TGTGCCAGCAGTGAGGTAGGGGGTCGTCAGCCCCAGCATTTT
CASSEVGGRQPQHF
>-|TRBV7-2|TRBJ2-7|-
TGTGCCAGCAGCTTAGTAGGGGAAACCGAGCAGTACTTC
CASSLVGETEQYF
>-|TRBV4-2|TRBJ2-5|-
TGTGCCAGCAGCCAAGCCTTAGCGGTGGGTCCACCGGGGGAGACCCAGTACTTC
CASSQALAVGPPGETQYF
>TRBD1|TRBV5-1|TRBJ1-2|-
TGCGCCAGCACCTCAACAGGGGATAACTATGGCTACACCTTC
CASTSTGDNYGYTF
>-|TRBV5-6|TRBJ2-2|-
TGTGCCAGCGCACCTCAAGCCAGGGGACGCCCCGGGGAGCTGTTTTTT
CASAPQARGRPGELFF
>-|TRBV6-2/TRBV6-3|TRBJ2-5|-
TGTGCCAGCAGTTCTCATTCGTTACAGTGGGGGACACAACGCGAGACCCAGTACTTC
CASSSHSLQWGTQRETQYF
>-|TRBV5-1|TRBJ2-2|-
TGCGCCAGCAGCTTACAAGCTGGCGGGGCCTCGGCCACCGGGGAGCTGTTTTTT
CASSLQAGGASATGELFF
>-|TRBV7-9|TRBJ2-1|few
TGTGCCAGCAGCTTAATATCTGGGAGCTCCTACAATGAGCAGTTCTTC
CASSLISGSSYNEQFF
>TRBD2|TRBV5-1|TRBJ2-5|-
TGCGCCAGCAGCTTGGGATTCCGACTAGCGGGGGCCTTACAAGAGACCCAGTACTTC
CASSLGFRLAGALQETQYF
>-|TRBV24-1|TRBJ1-3|-
TGTGCCACCAGTGATAGCAGGGGAGGAAACACCATATATTTT
CATSDSRGGNTIYF
>-|TRBV29-1|TRBJ1-1|-
TGCAGCGTTGAGGGTTTATCGAGGACTGAAGCTTTCTTT
CSVEGLSRTEAFF
>-|TRBV7-2|TRBJ2-5|-
TGTGCCAGCAGCTGGACTGGGGAGGAGACCCAGTACTTC
CASSWTGEETQYF
>TRBD1|TRBV18|TRBJ1-1|-
TGTGCCAGCTCGGGACAGGTTACGAACACTGAAGCTTTCTTT
CASSGQVTNTEAFF
>TRBD2|TRBV9|TRBJ2-5|-
TGTGCCAGCAGCGTAGACCCCCAGCGGGGAGGGGAGACCCAGTACTTC
CASSVDPQRGGETQYF
>-|TRBV6-1|TRBJ1-6|-
TGTGCCAGCAGTGAACTCCTGGAGCTCACTTCACCCCTCCACTTT
CASSELLELTSPLHF
>TRBD2|TRBV18|TRBJ2-1|-
TGTGCCAGCTCACCTACGACTAGCGGATACAATGAGCAGTTCTTC
CASSPTTSGYNEQFF
>TRBD1|TRBV20-1|TRBJ2-7|-
TGCAGTGCTAGTTACGGGACAGGGGGGAGCGAGCAGTACTTC
CSASYGTGGSEQYF
>-|TRBV2|TRBJ1-6|few
TGTGCCAGCAGTGAAATGGGAGGGGGTATGAATTCACCCCTCCACTTT
CASSEMGGGMNSPLHF
>-|TRBV4-3|TRBJ2-5|-
TGCGCCAGCAGCCAGGCACAGGGACAAGAGACCCAGTACTTC
CASSQAQGQETQYF
>-|TRBV5-1|TRBJ2-5|-
TGCGCCAGCAGCAGCCAAGGGGGGACAGAAGAGACCCAGTACTTC
CASSSQGGTEETQYF
>-|TRBV11-2|TRBJ1-1|-
TGTGCCAGCAGCTTTAGCGAGGGCACTGAAGCTTTCTTT
CASSFSEGTEAFF
>-|TRBV27|TRBJ2-7|-
TGTGCCAGCAGTTTTGGCCAGTGGTACGAGCAGTACTTC
CASSFGQWYEQYF
>TRBD2|TRBV5-1|TRBJ2-3|-
TGCGCCAGCAGCTTGGGACTAGCGGATGGAGATACGCAGTATTTT
CASSLGLADGDTQYF
>-|TRBV24-1|TRBJ2-2|-
TGTGCCACCAGGAGGGGGTCAAACACCGGGGAGCTGTTTTTT
CATRRGSNTGELFF
>TRBD1|TRBV6-9|TRBJ2-3|-
TGTGCCAGCAGTTATTTTGACAGGGTTCCAGATACGCAGTATTTT
CASSYFDRVPDTQYF
>TRBD1|TRBV15|TRBJ1-1|-
TGTGCCACCAGCAGAGGGCAGGGGGCGCGGCGGGACACTGAAGCTTTCTTT
CATSRGQGARRDTEAFF
>TRBD2|TRBV14|TRBJ2-2|-
TGTGCCAGCAGCCAAGAATTTAGCGGGGTGATCGCGAACACCGGGGAGCTGTTTTTT
CASSQEFSGVIANTGELFF
>-|TRBV6-5|TRBJ1-1|-
TGTGCCAGCAGTTACTCGACAGGCACTGAAGCTTTCTTT
CASSYSTGTEAFF
>-|TRBV9|TRBJ1-2|-
TGTGCCAGCAGCTCAGTCGACAGTGTATATGGCTACACCTTC
CASSSVDSVYGYTF
>TRBD2|TRBV5-1|TRBJ2-7|-
TGCGCCAGCAGGTGGCGGGGGAAGGAGGATGAGCAGTACTTC
CASRWRGKEDEQYF
>-|TRBV3-1/TRBV3-2|TRBJ2-3|-
TGTGCCAGCAGCCTCAAGGGGACAGATACGCAGTATTTT
CASSLKGTDTQYF
>TRBD2|TRBV4-3|TRBJ2-3|-
TGCGCCAGCAGTCGACGAAGGACAGTAGCGGGGGCCCGTCCCACAGATACGCAGTATTTT
CASSRRRTVAGARPTDTQYF
>-|TRBV11-3|TRBJ2-2|-
TGTGCCAGCAGCCGCCAGATACAGGGTGGTGGCGGGGAGCTGTTTTTT
CASSRQIQGGGGELFF
>TRBD2|TRBV6-5|TRBJ2-5|-
TGTGCCAGCAGTCCTAGACTAGCGGGTTGGGAGACCCAGTACTTC
CASSPRLAGWETQYF
>TRBD1|TRBV24-1|TRBJ2-5|-
TGTGCCACCAGTGATTACCGGGACAGGGGGGAGACCCAGTACTTC
CATSDYRDRGETQYF
>-|TRBV21-1|TRBJ1-2|-
TGTGCCAGCAGCAAACAGGGTTGCGGCTACACCTTC
CASSKQGCGYTF
>TRBD2|TRBV30|TRBJ2-1|-
TGTGCCTGGACGGGGGGAAGTGAGCAGTTCTTC
CAWTGGSEQFF
>-|TRBV24-1|TRBJ2-5|-
TGTGCCACCAGTGACTCCCGGACAGCGCAAGAGACCCAGTACTTC
CATSDSRTAQETQYF
>TRBD1|TRBV29-1|TRBJ1-2|-
TGCAGCGGCGAGACAGGGGACTATGGCTACACCTTC
CSGETGDYGYTF
>TRBD2|TRBV4-3|TRBJ2-4|-
TGCGCCAGCAGCCAAGATCTGCCCCTGGGTAGCGGGGGACTAGCCAAAAACATTCAGTACTTC
CASSQDLPLGSGGLAKNIQYF
>-|TRBV4-1|TRBJ1-2|few
TGCGCCAGCAGCCAAGTACAGGGATTGGCCTATGGCTACACCTTC
CASSQVQGLAYGYTF
>TRBD1|TRBV27|TRBJ2-1|once
TGTGCCAGCAGTTTCGGGCAGGGGGCGCGTGATGAGCAGTTCTTC
CASSFGQGARDEQFF
>TRBD1|TRBV12-5|TRBJ2-1|few
TGTGCTAGTGGCCCCGGGACAGGCCCATACAATGAGCAGTTCTTC
CASGPGTGPYNEQFF
>-|TRBV5-1|TRBJ2-3|once
TGCGCCAGCAGATGGGGGCCCTCGAGCACAGATACGCAGTATTTT
CASRWGPSSTDTQYF
>-|TRBV24-1|TRBJ1-2|-
TGTGCCACCAGTGATTTCACTGCGGCCGTAGGCTACACCTTC
CATSDFTAAVGYTF